Listed below are T cell receptor beta chains from one sample, sequenced in a study of blood T cells in healthy people across ages. MiXCR, applied by TCRdb to the 5' RACE reads, yields one record per CDR3 protein. This table has around 750,000 distinct CDR3 sequences, about 53% appearing once. The sample consisted of blood. These receptors all stem from an elderly man in good health. Both conserved end residues are part of each CDR3. The order of the fields is clone size, J gene, D gene, V gene, CDR3 DNA, CDR3 protein. The D gene is left open where the match is weak. Size tells how often a clone was seen (once, few, many) or the class of an expanded clone, and some rows leave it out.

size: once; J: TRBJ2-7; D: NA; V: TRBV5-1; DNA: TGCGCCAGCAGCTTGTTGACCGAGTGGGAGCAGTACTTC; CDR3: CASSLLTEWEQYF
size: NA; J: TRBJ1-1; D: NA; V: TRBV2; DNA: TGTGCCAGCAGCACCAGCGAAGAAGCTTTCTTT; CDR3: CASSTSEEAFF
size: many; J: TRBJ2-1; D: TRBD1; V: TRBV6-4; DNA: TGTGCCAGCGTAGCTGACAGGGGACCTTGGGAGTGGTTCTTC; CDR3: CASVADRGPWEWFF
size: NA; J: TRBJ2-1; D: TRBD2; V: TRBV11-3; DNA: TGTGCCAGCAGCCCCCAGACTAGCGCGGGAGTAAATGAGCAGTTCTTC; CDR3: CASSPQTSAGVNEQFF
size: NA; J: TRBJ2-1; D: NA; V: TRBV12-3/TRBV12-4; DNA: TGTGCCAGCAGTCCAAACGCAGGGTTGGGCTACAATGAGCAGTTCTTC; CDR3: CASSPNAGLGYNEQFF
size: few; J: TRBJ2-7; D: TRBD2; V: TRBV6-5; DNA: TGTGCCAGCAGAAGCGGACTAGCGGGACCCTACGAGCAGTACTTC; CDR3: CASRSGLAGPYEQYF
size: NA; J: TRBJ1-2; D: NA; V: TRBV25-1; DNA: TGTGCCAGCAGTGCCAGGGGATTAGGTGGCTACACCTTC; CDR3: CASSARGLGGYTF
size: NA; J: TRBJ2-1; D: TRBD2; V: TRBV10-1; DNA: TGCGCCAGCAGCGACGAAACTAGCGGGAGATACAATGAGCAGTTCTTC; CDR3: CASSDETSGRYNEQFF
size: NA; J: TRBJ2-7; D: NA; V: TRBV10-3; DNA: TGTGCCATCAGTTCAATTGTAACCAGAGTCTCCTACGAGCAGTACTTC; CDR3: CAISSIVTRVSYEQYF
size: NA; J: TRBJ2-4; D: TRBD2; V: TRBV3-1; DNA: TGTGCCAGCAGCCGTAGCGGGAGTTACATTCAGTACTTC; CDR3: CASSRSGSYIQYF
size: NA; J: TRBJ2-7; D: TRBD1; V: TRBV9; DNA: TGTGCCAGCAGCGTAGCACAGGGGGCCTACGAGCAGTACTTC; CDR3: CASSVAQGAYEQYF
size: few; J: TRBJ2-7; D: TRBD2; V: TRBV4-2; DNA: TGTGCCAGCAGCCAAGATTGGAGGGAGGGCCCGTACGAGCAGTACTTC; CDR3: CASSQDWREGPYEQYF
size: NA; J: TRBJ2-7; D: TRBD2; V: TRBV3-1; DNA: TGTGCCAGCAGCCAAGTCCGAGCTAGCGGCGCCACGTTCTACGAGCAGTACTTC; CDR3: CASSQVRASGATFYEQYF
size: NA; J: TRBJ1-1; D: NA; V: TRBV7-9; DNA: TGTGCCAGCAGCTTTGATCTGCCAGTGAACACTGAAGCTTTCTTT; CDR3: CASSFDLPVNTEAFF